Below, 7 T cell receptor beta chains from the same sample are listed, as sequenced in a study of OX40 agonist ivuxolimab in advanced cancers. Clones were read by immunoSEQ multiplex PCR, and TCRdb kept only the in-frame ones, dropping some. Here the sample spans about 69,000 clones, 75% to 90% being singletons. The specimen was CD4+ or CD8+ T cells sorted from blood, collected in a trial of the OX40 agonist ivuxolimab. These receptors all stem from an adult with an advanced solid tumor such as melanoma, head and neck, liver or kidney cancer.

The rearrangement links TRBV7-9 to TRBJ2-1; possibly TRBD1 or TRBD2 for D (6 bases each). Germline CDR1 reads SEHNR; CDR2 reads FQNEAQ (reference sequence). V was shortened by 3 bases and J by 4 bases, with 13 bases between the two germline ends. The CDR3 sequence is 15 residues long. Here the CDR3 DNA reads TGTGCCAGCAGCTTTGGACGGGGGCCGTACAATGAGCAGTTCTTC. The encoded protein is CASSFGRGPYNEQFF.

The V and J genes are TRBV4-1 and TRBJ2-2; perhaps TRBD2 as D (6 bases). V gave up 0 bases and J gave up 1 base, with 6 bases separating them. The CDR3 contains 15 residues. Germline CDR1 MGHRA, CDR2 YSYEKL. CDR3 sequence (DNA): TGCGCCAGCAGCCAAGAGGGAGGGAACACCGGGGAGCTGTTTTTT. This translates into CASSQEGGNTGELFF.

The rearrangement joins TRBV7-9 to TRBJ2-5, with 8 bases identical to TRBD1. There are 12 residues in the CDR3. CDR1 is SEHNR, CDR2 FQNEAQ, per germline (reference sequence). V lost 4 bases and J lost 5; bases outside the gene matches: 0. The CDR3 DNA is TGTGCCAGCAGCTACAGGGGGGAGACCCAGTACTTC. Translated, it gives CASSYRGETQYF.

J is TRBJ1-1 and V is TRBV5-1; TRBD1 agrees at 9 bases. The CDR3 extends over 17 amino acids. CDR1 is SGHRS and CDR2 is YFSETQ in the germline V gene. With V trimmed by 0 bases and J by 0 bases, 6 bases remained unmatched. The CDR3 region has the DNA TGCGCCAGCAGCTTGGACAGGGGGCTAAGTATGAACACTGAAGCTTTCTTT. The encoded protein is CASSLDRGLSMNTEAFF.

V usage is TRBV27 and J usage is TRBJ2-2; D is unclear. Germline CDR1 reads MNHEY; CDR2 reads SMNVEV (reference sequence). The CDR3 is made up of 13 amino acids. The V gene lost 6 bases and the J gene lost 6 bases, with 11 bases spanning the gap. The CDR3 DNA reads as TGTGCCAGCAGAAGCCGCGGCTCCGGGGAGCTGTTTTTT. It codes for CASRSRGSGELFF.

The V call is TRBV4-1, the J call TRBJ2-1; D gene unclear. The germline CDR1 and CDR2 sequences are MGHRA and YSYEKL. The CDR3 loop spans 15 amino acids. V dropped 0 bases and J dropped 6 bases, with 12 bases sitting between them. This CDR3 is CASSQDEASGNEQFF. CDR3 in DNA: TGCGCCAGCAGCCAAGACGAGGCTAGTGGCAATGAGCAGTTCTTC.

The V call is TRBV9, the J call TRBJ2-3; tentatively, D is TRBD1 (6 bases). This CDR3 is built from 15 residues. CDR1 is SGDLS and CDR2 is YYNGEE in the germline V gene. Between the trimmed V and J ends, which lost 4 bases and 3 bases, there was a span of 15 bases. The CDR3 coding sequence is TGTGCCAGCAGCCCATACAGGGCCGGGACAGATACGCAGTATTTT. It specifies CASSPYRAGTDTQYF.